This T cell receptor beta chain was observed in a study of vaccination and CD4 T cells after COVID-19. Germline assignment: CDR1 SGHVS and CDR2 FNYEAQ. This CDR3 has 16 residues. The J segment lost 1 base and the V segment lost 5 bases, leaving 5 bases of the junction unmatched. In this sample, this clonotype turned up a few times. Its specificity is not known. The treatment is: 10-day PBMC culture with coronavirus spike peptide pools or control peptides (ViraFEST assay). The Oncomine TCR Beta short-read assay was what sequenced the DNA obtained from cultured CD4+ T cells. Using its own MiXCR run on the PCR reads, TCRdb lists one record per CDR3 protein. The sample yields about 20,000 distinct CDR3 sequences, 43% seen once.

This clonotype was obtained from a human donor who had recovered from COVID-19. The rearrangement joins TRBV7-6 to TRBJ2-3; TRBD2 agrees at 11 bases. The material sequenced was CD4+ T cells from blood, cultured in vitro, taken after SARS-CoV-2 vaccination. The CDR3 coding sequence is TGTGCCAGCAGCCCACCGGGACTAGCGGGCACAGATACGCAGTATTTT. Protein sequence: CASSPPGLAGTDTQYF.